The clone carrying this T cell receptor beta chain was counted only a few times. Its cognate antigen is unknown. This sample is drawn from a study of T-cell memory formation after mild COVID-19. Barcoded TCR alpha and TCR beta cDNA libraries with UMIs came from 5'RACE using constant-segment primers. TCRdb independently ran MiXCR on the 5' RACE reads; one entry per CDR3 protein. The repertoire holds 350,000 to 450,000 distinct CDR3 sequences, with approximately 15% as singletons. Study conclusions and caveats: A balance of CD4 and CD8 characterized clones contracting day 15 to 85, whereas later expanders leaned CD4+. Those CD4+ clones that contracted were mainly in CM and EM (CD8+ ones in EMRA).

Trimming removed 5 bases from V and 0 bases from J, with 16 bases in between. The germline gives CDR1 SGHVS, CDR2 FNYEAQ. The CDR3 is 16 amino acids. This chain links TRBV7-6 with TRBJ1-2; tentatively, D is TRBD1 (6 bases). The sequence came from a young man who had mild COVID-19 (a few samples of this study predate the infection). Cell type and time point are not known. Sequenced input: PBMCs or a T cell subset sorted from them (not recorded which). The CDR3 reads CASSPRQDSANYGYTF. The CDR3 DNA follows: TGTGCCAGCAGCCCAAGACAGGATTCAGCTAACTATGGCTACACCTTC.